The table lists the clone carrying this TCR beta chain with a count of one. Its antigen is as yet unknown. The sample originates from a study of persistence of HIV-infected CD4 T cells. With V trimmed by 6 bases and J by 9 bases, 14 bases remained unmatched. The CDR3 contains 15 residues. Germline V gene sequence: CDR1 MNHEY, CDR2 SMNVEV (reference sequence). Study results and caveats: TCR oligoclonality correlated with proviral oligoclonality in the same sorted populations.

The stimulus was an HIV-1 Gag 15-mer peptide pool, around 1.1 ug/peptide/mL. Sorting of responding CD4+ T cells relied on upregulated CD40 ligand together with CD69. Undetectable plasma HIV-1 RNA below 50 copies/mL lasted at least 4 years. The libraries were made with immunoSEQ version 4 in survey mode. Using immunoSEQ multiplex PCR, the repertoire was profiled, and TCRdb retains in-frame clones only, with some absent. The sample carries some 9,200 clones, roughly 84% recorded once. This chain links TRBV27 with TRBJ2-1, with TRBD2 matching over 7 bases. Sequenced here: CD4+ T cells sorted from PBMCs after approximately 19-hour stimulation, sampled from a patient who received antiretroviral therapy. The sequence derives from an adult woman with HIV who was CMV-seropositive. CDR3 region: CASRAILAGEGEQFF. For the CDR3, the DNA is TGTGCCAGCAGGGCTATCCTGGCGGGGGAGGGTGAGCAGTTCTTC.